This T cell receptor (beta chain) comes out of a study of control samples from healthy donors and cancer patients. This CDR3 region has 13 residues. Germline loops: CDR1 LGHDT, CDR2 YNNKEL (reference sequence). V shed 4 bases and J 5 bases; nucleotides not matched to a gene: 4. The table came from immunoSEQ multiplex PCR; TCRdb's copy has only in-frame clones and leaves some out. The sample has tens of thousands of clones, 65% to 80% seen once. The chain has TRBV3-1 (or the pseudogene TRBV3-2) and TRBJ1-2, with 7 bases identical to TRBD1. The material sequenced was formalin-fixed, paraffin-embedded tissue. The TCR comes from a male donor with melanoma. CDR3: CASSPQGEYGYTF. The CDR3 DNA reads TGTGCCAGCAGCCCGCAGGGGGAGTATGGCTACACCTTC.